What follows are 6 T cell receptor beta chains derived from one specimen sequenced in a study of cytomegalovirus exposure and HLA in healthy donors. With 60 Vbeta and 13 Jbeta primers, the PCR was carried out. Only in-frame clones appear in the TCRdb table, and some are missing; sequencing was by immunoSEQ multiplex PCR. The data contain tens of thousands of clones, roughly 80% of them singletons. The sequencing input was PBMCs. These TCRs come from a man aged 18 to 29 in good health and CMV-seronegative.

This chain links TRBV4-1 with TRBJ1-2, with 7 bases lining up with TRBD1. Germline CDR1 reads MGHRA; CDR2 reads YSYEKL. Trimming cost V 2 bases and J 8 bases; bases outside gene matches: 11. The CDR3 totals 15 residues. The CDR3 nucleotides read TGCGCCAGCAGCCAACTGGGGACAGTATACGGCGGCTACACCTTC. It translates to CASSQLGTVYGGYTF.

The rearrangement joins TRBV29-1 to TRBJ2-5; TRBD2 is a possible D gene (5 bases). The J call is uncertain, as TRBJ2-7 better fits the DNA end. This CDR3 region has 14 residues. Germline V gene lookup returns CDR1 SQVTM and CDR2 ANQGSEA. The CDR3 region is CSVRPTGKGAEQYF. DNA for the CDR3: TGCAGCGTGCGCCCCACCGGTAAGGGAGCCGAGCAGTACTTC.

The chain combines TRBV29-1 with TRBJ2-7, with 9 bases aligning to TRBD1. The V gene's germline CDR1 is SQVTM and CDR2 ANQGSEA. The CDR3 has 15 residues. V was pared by 1 base and J by 0 bases, with 4 bases of the junction left unmatched. CDR3 loop: CSVEGDRELSYEQYF. The CDR3 nucleotides read TGCAGCGTTGAAGGGGACAGGGAACTCTCCTACGAGCAGTACTTC.

CDR3 bases: TGCGCCAGCAGCTTTCAGACAGGGGCCGACACTGAAGCTTTCTTT. Protein product: CASSFQTGADTEAFF. The chain links TRBV5-1 to TRBJ1-1; 8 bases are shared with TRBD1. The junction had 6 bases not matched to a gene; V was cut back by 2 bases and J by 3 bases. CDR3 length equals 15 residues. Germline V CDR1 and CDR2: SGHRS, YFSETQ.

The rearrangement joins TRBV7-9 to TRBJ2-3, with a weak D call TRBD2 (6 bases). The V and J ends lost 1 base and 6 bases respectively, with 23 bases between them. This CDR3 spans 18 amino acids. CDR1 is SEHNR and CDR2 is FQNEAQ in the germline V gene (reference sequence). The CDR3 region has the DNA TGTGCCAGCAGCTTAGTGGCCCCACGTCTAGCGTTTTCTGATACGCAGTATTTT. Translation: CASSLVAPRLAFSDTQYF.

This rearrangement joins TRBV25-1 to TRBJ1-5, with a tentative D call TRBD1 (5 bases). Germline V CDR1 and CDR2: MGHDK, SYGVNS. V was pared by 3 bases and J by 7 bases, with 16 bases between. The CDR3 consists of 15 residues. Written as DNA, the CDR3 is TGTGCCAGCAGTGATACGGGCGGGGCGGGGCAGCCCCAGCATTTT. This translates into CASSDTGGAGQPQHF. Supplemented by reference TRBV25-1 and TRBJ1-5, the full variable domain reads EADIYQTPRYLVIGTGKKITLECSQTMGHDKMYWYQQDPGMELHLIHYSYGVNSTEKGDLSSESTVSRIRTEHFPLTLESARPSHTSQYLCASSDTGGAGQPQHFGDGTRLSIL.